The T cell receptor beta chain described here comes from a study of CD8+ T cells in alopecia areata. Study summary: Affected scalp percentage gauged treated patients' severity.

The germline gives CDR1 SNHLY, CDR2 FYNNEI. With 4 bases removed from V and 3 bases from J, the gap between germline ends came to 12 bases. The CDR3 has 14 amino acids. A few counts support this clone. Its antigen is unknown. The study's findings and limits: Scalp clonality decreased significantly with tofacitinib, and so did expanded CD8+ clones among the top 100.

RNA extraction was followed by reverse transcription into cDNA, which acted as the sequencing template. Assay: immunoSEQ multiplex PCR; the TCRdb copy retains only in-frame clones and omits some. In the table there are about 200,000 clones, about 62% of which are singletons. This sample's treatment: oral pan-JAK inhibitor, 5-10 mg twice daily. Sequencing was performed on CD4+ T cells sorted from blood, taken at week 24, from a patient treated with tofacitinib. This clonotype originated in a human donor with alopecia areata. The rearrangement uses TRBV2 and TRBJ1-2; D remains ambiguous. DNA for the CDR3: TGTGCCAGCAGTGTTTACGGGTCCGACTATGGCTACACCTTC. Encoded protein: CASSVYGSDYGYTF. Using reference TRBV2 and TRBJ1-2 for the parts outside the CDR3, the full variable domain is EPEVTQTPSHQVTQMGQEVILRCVPISNHLYFYWYRQILGQKVEFLVSFYNNEISEKSEIFDDQFSVERPDGSNFTLKIRSTKLEDSAMYFCASSVYGSDYGYTFGSGTRLTVV.